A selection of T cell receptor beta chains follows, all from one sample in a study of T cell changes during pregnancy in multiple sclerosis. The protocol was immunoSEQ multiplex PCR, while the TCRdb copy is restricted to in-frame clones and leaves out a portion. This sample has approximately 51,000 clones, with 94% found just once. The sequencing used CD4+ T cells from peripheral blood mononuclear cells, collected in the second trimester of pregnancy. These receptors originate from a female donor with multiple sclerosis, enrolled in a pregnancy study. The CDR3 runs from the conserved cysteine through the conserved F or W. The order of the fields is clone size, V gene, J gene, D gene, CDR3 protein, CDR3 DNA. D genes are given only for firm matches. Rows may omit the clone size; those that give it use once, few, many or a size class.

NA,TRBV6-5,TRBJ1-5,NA,CASSQGWASDQPQHF,TGTGCCAGCTCCCAGGGTTGGGCGTCTGATCAGCCCCAGCATTTT
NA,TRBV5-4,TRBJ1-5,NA,CASSSQGPNQPQHF,TGTGCCAGCAGTTCCCAGGGCCCAAATCAGCCCCAGCATTTT
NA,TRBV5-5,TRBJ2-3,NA,CASSTIPYPTDTQYF,TGTGCCAGCAGCACAATTCCATACCCCACAGATACGCAGTATTTT
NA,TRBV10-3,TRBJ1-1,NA,CAIRANRQNTEAFF,TGTGCCATCAGGGCAAACAGACAAAACACTGAAGCTTTCTTT
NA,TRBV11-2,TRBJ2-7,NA,CASSLATQGSTYEQYF,TGTGCCAGCAGCTTAGCAACCCAGGGTTCCACCTACGAGCAGTACTTC
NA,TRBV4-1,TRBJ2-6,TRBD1,CASSPWSGQGVSSGANVLTF,TGCGCCAGCAGCCCGTGGTCCGGACAGGGGGTTTCCTCTGGGGCCAACGTCCTGACTTTC
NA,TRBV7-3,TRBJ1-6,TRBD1,CASSLGTGGSPLHF,TGTGCCAGCAGCTTAGGGACAGGGGGTTCACCCCTCCACTTT
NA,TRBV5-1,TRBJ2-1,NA,CASSSMGHNEQFF,TGCGCCAGCAGCTCGATGGGCCACAATGAGCAGTTCTTC
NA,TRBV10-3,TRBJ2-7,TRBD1,CAISPGQGSEQYF,TGTGCCATCAGCCCAGGACAGGGATCCGAGCAGTACTTC
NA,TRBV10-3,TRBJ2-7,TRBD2,CAISLAESYEQYF,TGTGCCATCAGTCTAGCGGAGTCCTACGAGCAGTACTTC
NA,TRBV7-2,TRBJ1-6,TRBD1,CASSLAGQGAPLHF,TGTGCCAGCAGCTTAGCGGGACAGGGCGCACCCCTCCACTTT
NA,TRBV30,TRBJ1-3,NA,CAWRSGFAIYF,TGTGCCTGGAGGTCAGGGTTCGCCATATATTTT
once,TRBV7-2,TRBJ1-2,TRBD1,CASSLDRVKGYTF,TGTGCCAGCAGCTTGGACAGGGTAAAGGGCTACACCTTC
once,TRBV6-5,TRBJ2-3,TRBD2,CASKASGGTDTQYF,TGTGCCAGCAAGGCTAGCGGGGGCACAGATACGCAGTATTTT
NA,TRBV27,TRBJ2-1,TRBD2,CASSPILLAGDYNEQFF,TGTGCCAGCAGTCCTATCCTACTAGCGGGGGATTACAATGAGCAGTTCTTC
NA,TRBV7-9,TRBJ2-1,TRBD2,CASSLGGGASREQFF,TGTGCCAGCAGCTTGGGCGGGGGGGCCTCTCGCGAGCAGTTCTTC
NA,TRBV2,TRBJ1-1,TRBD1,CASSIDRDTEAFF,TGTGCCAGCAGTATAGACAGGGATACTGAAGCTTTCTTT
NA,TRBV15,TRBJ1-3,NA,CATSRDGTTRGNTIYF,TGTGCCACCAGCAGAGATGGCACAACGAGGGGAAACACCATATATTTT
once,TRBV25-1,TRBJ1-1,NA,CASSVQGSLEAFF,TGTGCCAGCAGTGTACAGGGAAGTCTTGAAGCTTTCTTT
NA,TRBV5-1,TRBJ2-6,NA,CASSSFSDSGANVLTF,TGCGCCAGCAGTTCCTTCTCAGACTCTGGGGCCAACGTCCTGACTTTC
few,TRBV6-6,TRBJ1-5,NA,CASRGSGKNQPQHF,TGTGCCAGCAGGGGAAGCGGGAAAAATCAGCCCCAGCATTTT
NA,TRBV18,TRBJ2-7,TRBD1,CASAQTGPPSYEQYF,TGTGCCAGCGCCCAGACAGGGCCCCCTTCCTACGAGCAGTACTTC
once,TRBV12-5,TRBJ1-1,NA,CASGLVPPRNTEAFF,TGTGCTAGTGGTTTGGTACCCCCCAGGAACACTGAAGCTTTCTTT
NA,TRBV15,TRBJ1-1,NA,CATSRDRDSTEAFF,TGTGCCACCAGCAGAGACAGGGATTCTACTGAAGCTTTCTTT
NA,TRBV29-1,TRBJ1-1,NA,CSVGRMNTEAFF,TGCAGCGTTGGGAGAATGAACACTGAAGCTTTCTTT
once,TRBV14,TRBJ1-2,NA,CASSPNNADYGYTF,TGTGCCAGCAGCCCAAACAACGCTGACTATGGCTACACCTTC
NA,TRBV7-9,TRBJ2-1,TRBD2,CASSGSSGTSGEQFF,TGTGCCAGCAGCGGCTCTAGCGGGACCTCCGGTGAGCAGTTCTTC
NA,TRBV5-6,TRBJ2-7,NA,CASSLVVRGTEQYF,TGTGCCAGCAGCTTAGTCGTTCGAGGCACCGAGCAGTACTTC
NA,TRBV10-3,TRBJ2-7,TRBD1,CAIRGTGQDEQYF,TGTGCCATCAGGGGGACAGGGCAAGACGAGCAGTACTTC
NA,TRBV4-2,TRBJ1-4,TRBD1,CASSQAGGREEKLFF,TGTGCCAGCAGCCAGGCAGGGGGAAGGGAAGAAAAACTGTTTTTT
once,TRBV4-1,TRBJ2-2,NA,CASSPPLDTGELFF,TGCGCCAGCAGCCCCCCCCTAGATACCGGGGAGCTGTTTTTT
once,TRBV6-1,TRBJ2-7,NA,CASRIGQGYEQYF,TGTGCCAGCAGGATAGGGCAGGGGTACGAGCAGTACTTC
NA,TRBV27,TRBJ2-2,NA,CASSFYPRQNTGELFF,TGTGCCAGCAGTTTTTATCCGCGGCAGAACACCGGGGAGCTGTTTTTT
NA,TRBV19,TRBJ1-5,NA,CASSILQGSNQPQHF,TGTGCCAGTAGTATATTGCAGGGAAGCAATCAGCCCCAGCATTTT
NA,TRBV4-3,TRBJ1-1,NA,CASRKQGGTEAFF,TGCGCCAGCAGGAAGCAGGGTGGAACTGAAGCTTTCTTT
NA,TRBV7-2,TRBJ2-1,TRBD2,CASSHKRLAGGGEQFF,TGTGCCAGCAGCCATAAAAGACTAGCGGGGGGAGGTGAGCAGTTCTTC
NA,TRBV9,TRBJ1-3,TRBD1,CASSVADRGGENTIYF,TGTGCCAGCAGCGTAGCGGACAGGGGGGGAGAAAACACCATATATTTT
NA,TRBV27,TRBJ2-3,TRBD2,CASSSTGQAGKYF,TGTGCCAGCAGTTCCACAGGTCAAGCGGGGAAGTATTTT
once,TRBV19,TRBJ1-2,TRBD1,CASSLTGGQGYTF,TGTGCCAGTAGCCTAACAGGGGGCCAGGGCTACACCTTC
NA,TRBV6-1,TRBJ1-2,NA,CASREWGLRGKANYGYTF,TGTGCCAGCCGTGAGTGGGGACTCAGAGGGAAGGCTAACTATGGCTACACCTTC
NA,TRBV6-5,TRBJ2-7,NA,CASSLDYSYEQYF,TGTGCCAGCAGCCTGGACTATTCCTACGAGCAGTACTTC
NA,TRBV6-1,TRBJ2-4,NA,CASSAPGQNIQYF,TGTGCCAGCAGTGCTCCGGGTCAAAACATTCAGTACTTC
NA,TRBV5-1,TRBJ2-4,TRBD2,CASSWYPLSGDKNIQYF,TGCGCCAGCAGTTGGTACCCCCTTAGCGGGGACAAAAACATTCAGTACTTC
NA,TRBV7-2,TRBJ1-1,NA,CASSFGGGNTEAFF,TGTGCCAGCAGCTTCGGGGGGGGGAACACTGAAGCTTTCTTT
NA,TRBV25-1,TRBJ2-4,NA,CASSALAIQYF,TGTGCCAGCAGTGCCCTGGCCATTCAGTACTTC
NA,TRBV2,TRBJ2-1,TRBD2,CASSTGTSVYNEQFF,TGTGCCAGCAGTACCGGGACTAGCGTCTACAATGAGCAGTTCTTC
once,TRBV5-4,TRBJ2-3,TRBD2,CASSLAGGWAGSTDTQYF,TGTGCCAGCAGCTTGGCCGGGGGGTGGGCGGGGTCCACAGATACGCAGTATTTT
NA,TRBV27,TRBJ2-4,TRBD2,CASSPGGAKNIQYF,TGTGCCAGCAGTCCGGGGGGAGCCAAAAACATTCAGTACTTC
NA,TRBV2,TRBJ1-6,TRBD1,CASSERGQGWSPLHF,TGTGCCAGCAGTGAAAGGGGGCAGGGGTGGTCACCCCTCCACTTT
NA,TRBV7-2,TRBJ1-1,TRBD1,CASSLDRGDTEAFF,TGTGCCAGCAGCTTGGACAGGGGTGACACTGAAGCTTTCTTT